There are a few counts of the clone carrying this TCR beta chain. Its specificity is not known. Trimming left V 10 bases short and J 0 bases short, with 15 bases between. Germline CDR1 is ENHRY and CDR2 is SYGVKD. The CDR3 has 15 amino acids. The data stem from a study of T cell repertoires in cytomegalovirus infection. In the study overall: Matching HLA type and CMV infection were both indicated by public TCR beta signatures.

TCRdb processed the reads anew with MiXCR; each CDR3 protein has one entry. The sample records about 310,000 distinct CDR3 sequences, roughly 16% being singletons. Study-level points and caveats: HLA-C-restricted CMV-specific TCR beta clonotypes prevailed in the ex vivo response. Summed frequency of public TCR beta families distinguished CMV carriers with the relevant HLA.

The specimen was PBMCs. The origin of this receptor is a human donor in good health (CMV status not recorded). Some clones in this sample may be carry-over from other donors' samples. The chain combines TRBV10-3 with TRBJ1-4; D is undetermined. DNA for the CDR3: TGTGCCAGCAAACAGCAGCTCGCAACTAATGAAAAACTGTTTTTT. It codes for CASKQQLATNEKLFF.